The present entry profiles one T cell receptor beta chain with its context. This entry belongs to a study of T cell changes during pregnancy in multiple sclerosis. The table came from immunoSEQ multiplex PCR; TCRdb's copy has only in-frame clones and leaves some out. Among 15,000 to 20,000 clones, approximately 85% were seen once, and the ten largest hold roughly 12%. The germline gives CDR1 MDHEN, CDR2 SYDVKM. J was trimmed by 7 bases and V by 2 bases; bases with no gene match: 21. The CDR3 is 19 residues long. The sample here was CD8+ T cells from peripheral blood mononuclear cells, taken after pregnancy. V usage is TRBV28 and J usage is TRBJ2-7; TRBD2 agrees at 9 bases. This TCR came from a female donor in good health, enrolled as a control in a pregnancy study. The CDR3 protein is CASSLVGGLAGSLTGEQYF. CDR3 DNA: TGTGCCAGCAGTTTAGTGGGGGGGCTAGCGGGGTCACTAACGGGGGAGCAGTACTTC.